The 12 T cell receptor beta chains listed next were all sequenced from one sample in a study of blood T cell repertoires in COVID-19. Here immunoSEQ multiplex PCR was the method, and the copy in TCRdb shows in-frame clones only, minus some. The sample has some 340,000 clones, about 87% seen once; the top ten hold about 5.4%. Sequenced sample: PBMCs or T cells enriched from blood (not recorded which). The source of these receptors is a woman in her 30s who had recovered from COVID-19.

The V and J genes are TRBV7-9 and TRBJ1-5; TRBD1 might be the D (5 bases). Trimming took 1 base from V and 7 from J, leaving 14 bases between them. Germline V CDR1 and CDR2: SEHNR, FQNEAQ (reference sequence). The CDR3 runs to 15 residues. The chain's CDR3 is CASSLDGGGAQPQHF. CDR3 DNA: TGTGCCAGCAGCTTAGACGGGGGAGGGGCCCAGCCCCAGCATTTT.

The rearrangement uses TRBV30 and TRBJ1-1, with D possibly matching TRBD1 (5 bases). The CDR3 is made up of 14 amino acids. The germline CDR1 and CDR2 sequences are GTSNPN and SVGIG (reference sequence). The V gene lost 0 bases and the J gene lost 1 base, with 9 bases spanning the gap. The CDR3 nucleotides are TGTGCCTGGAGTGTGCCCAGGGCGAACACTGAAGCTTTCTTT. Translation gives CAWSVPRANTEAFF.

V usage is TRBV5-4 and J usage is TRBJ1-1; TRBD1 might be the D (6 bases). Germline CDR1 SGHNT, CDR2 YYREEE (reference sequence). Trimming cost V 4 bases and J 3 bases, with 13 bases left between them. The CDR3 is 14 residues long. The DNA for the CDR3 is TGTGCCAGCAGCACCGGGACACAACACACTGAAGCTTTCTTT. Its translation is CASSTGTQHTEAFF.

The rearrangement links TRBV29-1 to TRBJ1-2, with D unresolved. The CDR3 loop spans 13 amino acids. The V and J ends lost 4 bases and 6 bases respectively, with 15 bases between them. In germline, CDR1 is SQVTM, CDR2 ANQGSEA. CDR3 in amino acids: CSVGSRQVHGYTF. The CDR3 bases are TGCAGCGTTGGATCAAGGCAGGTCCATGGCTACACCTTC.

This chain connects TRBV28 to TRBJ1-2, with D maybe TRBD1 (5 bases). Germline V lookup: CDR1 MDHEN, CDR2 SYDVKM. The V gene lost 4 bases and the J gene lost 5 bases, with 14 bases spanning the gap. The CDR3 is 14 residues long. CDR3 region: CASSSTGDPYGYTF. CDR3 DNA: TGTGCCAGCAGTTCAACAGGAGATCCTTATGGCTACACCTTC.

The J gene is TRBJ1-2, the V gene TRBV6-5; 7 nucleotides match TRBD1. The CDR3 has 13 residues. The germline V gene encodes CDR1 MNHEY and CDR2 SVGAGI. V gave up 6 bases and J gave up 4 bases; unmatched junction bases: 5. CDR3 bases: TGTGCCAGCAGACCGACAGGGCGCTATGGCTACACCTTC. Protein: CASRPTGRYGYTF.

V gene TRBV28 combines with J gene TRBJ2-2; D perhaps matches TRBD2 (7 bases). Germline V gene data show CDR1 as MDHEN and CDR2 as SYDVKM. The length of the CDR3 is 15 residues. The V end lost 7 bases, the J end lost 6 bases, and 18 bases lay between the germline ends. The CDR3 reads CASTKRGGRPGELFF. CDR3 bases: TGTGCCAGCACCAAAAGGGGGGGCCGGCCCGGGGAGCTGTTTTTT.

This chain's CDR3 is CASSPQRDTPSEQYF. The CDR3 DNA reads TGTGCCAGCTCACCACAACGAGACACCCCCTCCGAGCAGTACTTC. The chain is built from TRBV18 and TRBJ2-7; D not resolved. This CDR3 is built from 15 residues. Germline V lookup: CDR1 KGHSH, CDR2 LQKENI. V was pared by 1 base and J by 6 bases, with 16 bases between.

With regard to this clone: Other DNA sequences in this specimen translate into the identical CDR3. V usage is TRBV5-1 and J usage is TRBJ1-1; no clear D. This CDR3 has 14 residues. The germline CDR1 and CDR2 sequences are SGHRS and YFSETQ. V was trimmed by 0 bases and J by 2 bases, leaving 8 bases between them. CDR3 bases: TGCGCCAGCAGCTTGGGGGCAGGTAACACTGAAGCTTTCTTT. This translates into CASSLGAGNTEAFF.

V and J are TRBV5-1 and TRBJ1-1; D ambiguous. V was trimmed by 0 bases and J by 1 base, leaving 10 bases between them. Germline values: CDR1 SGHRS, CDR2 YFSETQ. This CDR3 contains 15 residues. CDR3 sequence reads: CASSLEGAQNTEAFF. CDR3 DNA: TGCGCCAGCAGCTTGGAGGGAGCCCAGAACACTGAAGCTTTCTTT.

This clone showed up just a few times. The CDR3 nucleotides read TGTGCCAGCAGCCTTAGTCAGGCCGCCTACGAGCAGTACTTC. Its protein is CASSLSQAAYEQYF. The chain couples TRBV7-2 to TRBJ2-7; D remains ambiguous. The CDR3 is 14 amino acids. Germline assignment: CDR1 SGHTA and CDR2 FQGNSA. The V and J ends lost 5 bases and 2 bases respectively, with 13 bases between them.

The CDR3 DNA is TGTGCCAGCAGTTTGGAGGGTAGCACTGAAGCTTTCTTT. The encoded protein is CASSLEGSTEAFF. J is TRBJ1-1 and V is TRBV12-3 or TRBV12-4; no clear D gene. V was cut by 3 bases and J by 4 bases, with 9 bases left in between. The CDR3 sequence is 13 residues long.